The 12 T cell receptor beta chains listed next were all sequenced from one sample in a study of cytomegalovirus exposure and HLA in healthy donors (dated by TCRdb to about 2017). The library was built by means of the immunoSEQ multiplex PCR assay. For the multiplex PCR, a mixture combining 60 forward primers for TCR Vbeta segments and 13 reverse primers for TCR Jbeta segments was used. This immuneACCESS table, as held by TCRdb, lists in-frame sequences with V and J called but not all clones. Of the missing ones, under half trace to an unresolved V gene in checked studies; the others have no known cause. This sample is represented by about 59,000 clones; less than 85% of them were singletons. The biggest ten clones account for about 7% of the sample. Sequenced: PBMCs. The receptors originated from a man aged 25-45 years in good health and CMV-seropositive.

This clone was counted once. The chain combines TRBV19 with TRBJ1-5; the D is unclear. The CDR3 runs 14 residues. From germline, CDR1 is LNHDA and CDR2 SQIVND (reference sequence). V lost 3 bases and J lost 0, with 6 bases in between. This CDR3 reads CASSILNSNQPQHF. CDR3 coding DNA: TGTGCCAGTAGTATCCTAAATAGCAATCAGCCCCAGCATTTT.

This clone was seen a few times. CDR3 in DNA: TGTGCCAGCAGCCAGGTCGGCTATGGCTACACCTTC. This codes for CASSQVGYGYTF. This chain connects TRBV11-2 to TRBJ1-2, with D hard to call. V was clipped by 5 bases and J by 4 bases, with 8 bases between them. The CDR3 is 12 residues long. Germline V gives CDR1 SGHAT, CDR2 FQNNGV.

The table lists this clone with a count of one. This chain connects TRBV28 to TRBJ1-2; 7 nucleotides align to TRBD1. V lost 4 bases to trimming and J lost 0 bases; unmatched junction nucleotides: 20. CDR3 size: 20 residues. Germline V CDR1 and CDR2: MDHEN, SYDVKM. In DNA form, the CDR3 reads TGTGCCAGCAGTTCACCCTCCTACAGGGGTGCCCTTCCGGCTAACTATGGCTACACCTTC. Its translation: CASSSPSYRGALPANYGYTF.

This chain connects TRBV6-5 to TRBJ2-5, with TRBD1 identical over 7 bases. Matching the DNA end better, TRBJ2-7 makes the J call doubtful. The length of the CDR3 is 14 residues. Germline assignment: CDR1 MNHEY and CDR2 SVGAGI. The CDR3 nucleotides are TGTGCCAGCAGTTACCAGGGGGAGTCCTACGAGCAGTACTTC. Its translation: CASSYQGESYEQYF.

J is TRBJ1-6 and V is TRBV6-1, with 7 nucleotides matching TRBD1. Germline values: CDR1 MNHNS, CDR2 SASEGT. V lost 5 bases and J lost 7; bases outside the gene matches: 5. The CDR3 is 14 amino acids. The CDR3 sequence is CASSYDRENSPLHF. The CDR3 DNA follows: TGTGCCAGCAGTTATGACAGGGAGAATTCACCCCTCCACTTT.

The chain has TRBV5-1 and TRBJ2-5, with a possible D match to TRBD1 (6 bases). The DNA end favors TRBJ2-7, so the J call may be wrong. The CDR3 contains 14 residues. Germline loops: CDR1 SGHRS, CDR2 YFSETQ. CDR3 bases: TGCGCCAGCAGGTCGGACAGCTACTCCTACGAGCAGTACTTC. As protein: CASRSDSYSYEQYF.

The chain has TRBV6-5 and TRBJ1-2, with D perhaps TRBD1 (5 bases). Germline CDR1 reads MNHEY; CDR2 reads SVGAGI. CDR3 length: 14 amino acids. Trimming took 0 bases from V and 8 from J, leaving 13 bases between them. The CDR3 protein is CASSYSGRVSGYTF. In DNA, the CDR3 is TGTGCCAGCAGTTACTCTGGCAGGGTCAGCGGCTACACCTTC.

The rearrangement links TRBV7-9 to TRBJ2-7, with D perhaps TRBD2 (6 bases). The CDR3 is 17 amino acids. From germline, CDR1 is SEHNR and CDR2 FQNEAQ (reference sequence). Trimming left V 1 base short and J 4 bases short, with 20 bases between. CDR3 protein: CASSLGGGGRAMYEQYF. The DNA for the CDR3 is TGTGCCAGCAGCTTAGGAGGAGGAGGGCGTGCTATGTACGAGCAGTACTTC.

The rearrangement joins TRBV18 to TRBJ2-1; 9 bases agree with TRBD1. The CDR3 is 15 residues long. V lost 2 bases to trimming and J lost 3 bases; unmatched junction nucleotides: 2. CDR1 and CDR2 from the germline V gene are KGHSH and LQKENI. CDR3 nucleotides: TGTGCCAGCTCACCAAGGACAGGGGTCTACAATGAGCAGTTCTTC. This gives the protein CASSPRTGVYNEQFF.

The CDR3 loop is CASSPGNGEQFF. In nucleotides, the CDR3 is TGTGCCAGCAGTCCGGGGAATGGTGAGCAGTTCTTC. This chain connects TRBV27 to TRBJ2-1; D may be TRBD2 (5 bases). The CDR3 consists of 12 residues. The germline V gene encodes CDR1 MNHEY and CDR2 SMNVEV (reference sequence). Trimming shortened V by 5 bases and J by 9 bases, and 11 bases separated the two germline ends.

The chain recombines TRBV19 with TRBJ2-5, with D possibly TRBD2 on 6 matching bases. With 3 bases removed from V and 0 bases from J, the gap between germline ends came to 11 bases. The CDR3 has 15 amino acids. Germline V gene data show CDR1 as LNHDA and CDR2 as SQIVND (reference sequence). This chain's CDR3 is CASSMLGGNQETQYF. CDR3 DNA sequence: TGTGCCAGTAGTATGCTAGGAGGGAACCAAGAGACCCAGTACTTC. Drawing the rest from reference TRBV19 and TRBJ2-5, the complete variable domain is DGGITQSPKYLFRKEGQNVTLSCEQNLNHDAMYWYRQDPGQGLRLIYYSQIVNDFQKGDIAEGYSVSREKKESFPLTVTSAQKNPTAFYLCASSMLGGNQETQYFGPGTRLLVL.

The chain combines TRBV6-4 with TRBJ2-3; 7 bases match TRBD2. J was trimmed by 3 bases and V by 3 bases; bases with no gene match: 0. The germline gives CDR1 MRHNA, CDR2 SNTAGT. The CDR3 has 13 residues. CDR3 nucleotide sequence: TGTGCCAGCAGTGAAGCGGGGACAGATACGCAGTATTTT. This translates into CASSEAGTDTQYF.